One sample yielded the 13 T cell receptor beta chains listed below, sequenced in a study of blood T cell repertoires in COVID-19. TCRdb keeps only in-frame clones here, not all; method: immunoSEQ multiplex PCR. The table shows tens of thousands of clones, with 85% occurring only once. Sequenced material: peripheral blood. These receptor sequences come from a man between 60 and 75 years old with acute or convalescent COVID-19.

This rearrangement joins TRBV21-1 to TRBJ2-5; the table's TRBD2 call for D was not verified on the DNA. TRBV21-1 is marked as a pseudogene. CDR3 length: 12 amino acids. The CDR3 protein is CASKGGRETQYF. CDR3 bases: TGTGCCAGCAAGGGCGGGAGAGAGACCCAGTACTTC.

The chain combines TRBV7-9 with TRBJ2-5, with 8 bases fitting TRBD1. Germline V gene data show CDR1 as SEHNR and CDR2 as FQNEAQ (reference sequence). The V segment lost 5 bases and the J segment 5 bases; nucleotides outside the gene matches: 4. The CDR3 runs to 13 residues. The CDR3 nucleotides are TGTGCCAGCAGCCCGACAGGGGTGGAGACCCAGTACTTC. As protein: CASSPTGVETQYF. Complete variable domain (other parts from reference TRBV7-9 and TRBJ2-5): DTGVSQNPRHKITKRGQNVTFRCDPISEHNRLYWYRQTLGQGPEFLTYFQNEAQLEKSRLLSDRFSAERPKGSFSTLEIQRTEQGDSAMYLCASSPTGVETQYFGPGTRLLVL.

The chain couples TRBV5-5 to TRBJ2-1, with 10 nucleotides matching TRBD1. The CDR3 runs 19 residues. The trim removed 4 bases at V and 0 bases at J, leaving 13 bases unmatched. Germline V CDR1 and CDR2: SGHKS, YYEKEE (reference sequence). The CDR3 sequence is CASSLLTGGLDYSYNEQFF. As DNA, the CDR3 is TGTGCCAGCAGCCTCCTGACAGGGGGCTTGGACTACTCCTACAATGAGCAGTTCTTC.

The chain combines TRBV5-1 with TRBJ1-4, with 8 bases matching TRBD1. Germline assignment: CDR1 SGHRS and CDR2 YFSETQ. The CDR3 totals 14 residues. Losses at the gene ends were 4 bases for V and 7 bases for J; bases not matched to a gene: 6. As DNA, the CDR3 is TGCGCCAGCAGCGGACAGGGCGATGGTGAAAAACTGTTTTTT. It encodes CASSGQGDGEKLFF. Full variable domain (remainder filled in from reference TRBV5-1 and TRBJ1-4): KAGVTQTPRYLIKTRGQQVTLSCSPISGHRSVSWYQQTPGQGLQFLFEYFSETQRNKGNFPGRFSGRQFSNSRSEMNVSTLELGDSALYLCASSGQGDGEKLFFGSGTQLSVL.

The count of this clone is one. The chain recombines TRBV25-1 with TRBJ1-2; D uncertain. Germline V gene data show CDR1 as MGHDK and CDR2 as SYGVNS. The CDR3 has 13 residues. Trimming took 5 bases from V and 8 from J, leaving 15 bases between them. The CDR3 sequence is CASSIPHDGGYTF. The DNA of the CDR3 is TGTGCCAGCAGTATCCCCCACGACGGGGGCTACACCTTC.

V gene TRBV7-2 combines with J gene TRBJ2-3, with D perhaps matching TRBD1 (7 bases). V lost 6 bases to trimming and J lost 4 bases, with 14 bases between them. In germline, CDR1 is SGHTA, CDR2 FQGNSA. CDR3 size: 14 residues. The CDR3 coding sequence is TGTGCCAGCAGGCGGGACGGACAGGCAGATACGCAGTATTTT. This gives the protein CASRRDGQADTQYF.

The chain joins TRBV6-5 to TRBJ2-2; 8 bases agree with TRBD2. V was pared by 7 bases and J by 3 bases, with 4 bases of the junction left unmatched. Germline lookup yields CDR1 MNHEY and CDR2 SVGAGI. This CDR3 region has 14 residues. The CDR3 reads CASTGRVDTGELFF. In DNA, the CDR3 is TGTGCCAGCACCGGGAGGGTGGACACCGGGGAGCTGTTTTTT.

The V call is TRBV6-1, the J call TRBJ2-1, with 7 bases fitting TRBD2. Germline V gene sequence: CDR1 MNHNS, CDR2 SASEGT. J gave up 0 bases and V 0 bases, and 8 bases lay outside the gene matches. The CDR3 totals 18 residues. CDR3 DNA sequence: TGTGCCAGCAGTGAAGCGGCTAGCGGAAGGAGCTCCTACAATGAGCAGTTCTTC. Translated, it gives CASSEAASGRSSYNEQFF.

The chain uses TRBV29-1 and TRBJ2-2; 11 positions agree with TRBD2. CDR1 and CDR2 from the germline V gene are SQVTM and ANQGSEA. The length of the CDR3 is 15 residues. Trimming cost V 4 bases and J 2 bases; bases outside gene matches: 3. CDR3 in amino acids: CSVASGGINTGELFF. CDR3 bases: TGCAGCGTTGCTAGCGGGGGGATAAACACCGGGGAGCTGTTTTTT.

This chain uses TRBV29-1 with TRBJ2-7, with D uncertain. This CDR3 region has 10 residues. Germline loops: CDR1 SQVTM, CDR2 ANQGSEA. V was cut by 0 bases and J by 5 bases, with 2 bases left in between. The CDR3 sequence: CSVEDDEQYF. The CDR3 DNA sequence: TGCAGCGTTGAAGACGACGAGCAGTACTTC.

The J gene is TRBJ2-1, the V gene TRBV6-4, with a possible D match to TRBD2 (6 bases). The CDR3 runs to 17 residues. The V gene lost 0 bases and the J gene lost 4 bases, with 16 bases spanning the gap. Germline V lookup: CDR1 MRHNA, CDR2 SNTAGT. The CDR3 nucleotides read TGTGCCAGCAGTGACTCCTCCGGGACTTTTTCTTACAATGAGCAGTTCTTC. Encoded protein: CASSDSSGTFSYNEQFF.

The V and J genes are TRBV19 and TRBJ2-5; D gene unclear. The germline V gene has CDR1 LNHDA and CDR2 SQIVND (reference sequence). V was shortened by 6 bases and J by 5 bases, with 13 bases between the two germline ends. The CDR3 spans 13 residues. CDR3 nucleotide sequence: TGTGCCAGTAGACCCGCAGGCATGGAGACCCAGTACTTC. This translates into CASRPAGMETQYF.

This sequence joins TRBV7-3 and TRBJ2-7; D perhaps matches TRBD1 (6 bases). Trimming left V 2 bases short and J 5 bases short, with 10 bases between. The CDR3 is 13 amino acids. Germline CDR1 reads SGHTA; CDR2 reads FQGTGA. CDR3 coding DNA: TGTGCCAGCAGCTTAGTTTCAGGGGACGAGCAGTACTTC. Protein sequence: CASSLVSGDEQYF.